This entry describes one T cell receptor beta chain. Its target antigen remains unknown. Base-call qualities are not available, and no considerably larger clone is one nucleotide away. The data stem from a study of blood T cell repertoires in COVID-19 (dated by TCRdb to about 2020). Background on the whole study: The collaborator samples originated in the United States, Italy and Spain and spanned the acute and convalescent phases of COVID-19. HLA class I and class II types, where available, came from metadata supplied by the sample provider rather than from assay-based typing. The prospective study material was composed of cDNA or gDNA derived from T cells, B-cell-depleted T cells, or PBMCs. The repertoires were released in a freely available public database meant as a resource for research on the immune response to SARS-CoV-2. A de-identified subject ID, COVID-19 status, age in years and sex were almost always included in the sample metadata. The samples were drawn from two sources: the first 160 participants of the ongoing ImmuneRACE study, and some 1,300 subjects contributed by 6 global collaborators. Deeply sampled blood TCRbeta repertoires from subjects exposed to, actively infected with, or recovered from COVID-19 were included in the dataset. What the work shows at the level of the full study, not this receptor alone: The amount of clinical and demographic metadata varied by source and participant and was provided uncurated.

TCRbeta CDR3 regions were amplified from genomic DNA by means of the immunoSEQ Assay, a bias-controlled multiplex PCR. The paper's processing steps were these. The number of nucleated cells in each sample was estimated from the amplification of reference gene primers within the assay. To quantify the absolute abundance of each unique TCRbeta CDR3 rearrangement, sequence reads were collapsed and filtered. For each sample, productive Simpson clonality was calculated as the square root of Simpson's diversity index over productive rearrangements. TCRdb limited this immuneACCESS table to in-frame rearrangements with V and J called. A share of clones is missing; checked studies link under half to unresolved V genes, and the rest is unexplained. Clonal size and the V and J genes are those of that table, whereas D and trimming came from the DNA. Within this sample are more than 350,000 clones, with roughly 88% of them counted one time only. Clones ranked in the top ten supply 1.4% to 1.5% of the sample.

In the prospective study, participants were 18 to 89 years old, resided in approximately 22 geographic areas of the United States, and were enrolled through a virtual design. To assign participants to cohorts, the prospective study relied on clinical history that participants themselves reported in a screening survey and a study questionnaire. Exposed participants were defined as having been in contact with someone with a PCR-confirmed or clinician-diagnosed COVID-19 case within 2 weeks of study entry. In the prospective study, whole blood, serum and a nasopharyngeal or oropharyngeal swab were collected from each participant by mobile phlebotomists. Participants in the prospective study had the option to provide additional blood draws and questionnaires over an approximately 2-month period. Prospective study blood samples were shipped either frozen or at room temperature before DNA extraction.

The CDR3 contains 15 residues, cysteine and phenylalanine counted. The entry retains the CDR3 DNA only, 45 bases that are in frame from base 1. According to the germline V gene, CDR1 reads MDHEN and CDR2 reads SYDVKM. The germline V end is reduced by 4 bases and the J end by 0 bases; junction bases left unmatched: 5. The chain is encoded by TRBV28 joined to TRBJ2-5; TRBD2 aligns with 7 central bases. Sequencing was carried out using PBMCs or T cells enriched from blood (not recorded which). This clonotype originated in a young woman who had been exposed to COVID-19. CDR3 region: CASSSRGTYQETQYF. The sequenced DNA: TGTGCCAGCAGTTCGCGGGGGACGTACCAAGAGACCCAGTACTTC.